This passage covers 14 T cell receptor beta chains from one sample sequenced in a study of OX40 agonist ivuxolimab in advanced cancers. TCRdb keeps only in-frame clones here, not all; method: immunoSEQ multiplex PCR. The sample holds about 20,000 clones, approximately 70% seen once. Sequences were derived from CD4+ or CD8+ T cells sorted from blood, sampled in a trial of the OX40 agonist ivuxolimab. The receptors derive from an adult with an advanced solid tumor such as melanoma, head and neck, liver or kidney cancer.

By sample fraction, this clone is hyperexpanded (1% or more). This chain joins TRBV28 and TRBJ1-5; D gene uncertain. Trimming stripped 6 bases from V and 2 bases from J, with 2 bases between. The CDR3 is 11 residues long. From germline, CDR1 is MDHEN and CDR2 SYDVKM. As DNA, the CDR3 is TGTGCCAGCAGCCGCAATCAGCCCCAGCATTTT. As protein: CASSRNQPQHF.

The rearrangement links TRBV7-9 to TRBJ2-3; no clear D gene. The CDR3 extends over 11 amino acids. The V and J ends lost 4 bases and 2 bases respectively, with 1 base between them. CDR1 SEHNR and CDR2 FQNEAQ come from the germline V gene (reference sequence). The CDR3 loop reads CASSYTDTQYF. CDR3 DNA sequence: TGTGCCAGCAGCTACACAGATACGCAGTATTTT.

V and J are TRBV7-2 and TRBJ2-7, with 9 bases aligning to TRBD2. Germline CDR1 and CDR2: SGHTA and FQGNSA. The CDR3 covers 17 residues. Trimming cost V 5 bases and J 0 bases; bases outside gene matches: 11. The CDR3 is CASSMGRSGGFSYEQYF. Here the CDR3 DNA reads TGTGCCAGCAGCATGGGACGTAGCGGGGGATTCTCCTACGAGCAGTACTTC. Together with reference TRBV7-2 and TRBJ2-7, the CDR3 gives the full variable domain: GAGVSQSPSNKVTEKGKDVELRCDPISGHTALYWYRQSLGQGLEFLIYFQGNSAPDKSGLPSDRFSAERTGGSVSTLTIQRTQQEDSAVYLCASSMGRSGGFSYEQYFGPGTRLTVT.

The V and J genes are TRBV9 and TRBJ2-1; unclear D gene. CDR1 SGDLS and CDR2 YYNGEE come from the germline V gene. The CDR3 has 11 amino acids. V was pared by 4 bases and J by 6 bases, with 5 bases between. The CDR3 sequence: CASSSFNEQFF. CDR3 bases: TGTGCCAGCAGCTCTTTCAATGAGCAGTTCTTC. Complete variable domain (other parts from reference TRBV9 and TRBJ2-1): DSGVTQTPKHLITATGQRVTLRCSPRSGDLSVYWYQQSLDQGLQFLIQYYNGEERAKGNILERFSAQQFPDLHSELNLSSLELGDSALYFCASSSFNEQFFGPGTRLTVL.

This rearrangement joins TRBV4-2 to TRBJ1-2; 10 nucleotides agree with TRBD1. From germline, CDR1 is LGHNA and CDR2 YNFKEQ. V trimming: 4 bases; J trimming: 3 bases; junction bases outside the gene matches: 11. The CDR3 consists of 17 residues. The CDR3 nucleotides are TGTGCCAGCAGCCCTAGACCTCAGGACAGGGGGGACTATGGCTACACCTTC. Amino acids: CASSPRPQDRGDYGYTF.

This clone was seen a single time. V is TRBV7-6 and J is TRBJ1-4; D is ambiguous. V was trimmed by 4 bases and J by 4 bases, leaving 7 bases between them. CDR1 is SGHVS, CDR2 FNYEAQ, per germline. CDR3 length: 13 amino acids. The CDR3 bases are TGTGCCAGCAGCTCTCACGGTAATGAAAAACTGTTTTTT. Encoded protein: CASSSHGNEKLFF.

The rearrangement uses TRBV6-5 and TRBJ2-3; TRBD1 is a possible D gene (5 bases). Trimming took 2 bases from V and 3 from J, leaving 9 bases between them. Germline loops: CDR1 MNHEY, CDR2 SVGAGI. This CDR3 comprises 14 residues. The CDR3 nucleotides read TGTGCCAGCAGTTACACAGGAGTAACAGATACGCAGTATTTT. The encoded protein is CASSYTGVTDTQYF.

The chain recombines TRBV10-3 with TRBJ1-2; D perhaps matches TRBD1 (5 bases). The CDR3 contains 11 residues. Per the germline V gene, CDR1 is ENHRY and CDR2 is SYGVKD. Deletions cut 10 bases from V and 1 base from J, with 7 bases between. The CDR3 here is CATRDNYGYTF. The CDR3, as DNA: TGTGCCACCAGGGATAACTATGGCTACACCTTC.

The chain has TRBV27 and TRBJ2-3, with a tentative D call TRBD1 (6 bases). The CDR3 loop spans 15 amino acids. CDR1 MNHEY and CDR2 SMNVEV come from the germline V gene (reference sequence). V shed 5 bases and J shed 2 bases, with 14 bases lying between them. This chain's CDR3 is CASSRRDTNTDTQYF. DNA of the CDR3: TGTGCCAGCAGTCGCCGGGACACCAACACAGATACGCAGTATTTT.

This sequence joins TRBV7-6 and TRBJ2-3; perhaps TRBD1 as D (5 bases). The CDR3 is made up of 16 amino acids. V was trimmed by 3 bases and J by 0 bases, leaving 13 bases between them. Germline CDR1 reads SGHVS; CDR2 reads FNYEAQ. This chain's CDR3 is CASSFQDTASTDTQYF. The CDR3, as DNA: TGTGCCAGCAGCTTTCAGGACACGGCAAGCACAGATACGCAGTATTTT. Combining the CDR3 with reference TRBV7-6 and TRBJ2-3 gives the whole variable domain GAGVSQSPRYKVTKRGQDVALRCDPISGHVSLYWYRQALGQGPEFLTYFNYEAQQDKSGLPNDRFSAERPEGSISTLTIQRTEQRDSAMYRCASSFQDTASTDTQYFGPGTRLTVL.

The chain recombines TRBV6-6 with TRBJ1-4; tentative D call: TRBD1 (5 bases). Germline V gives CDR1 MNHNY, CDR2 SVGAGI (reference sequence). The CDR3 is 13 residues long. With 6 bases removed from V and 8 bases from J, the gap between germline ends came to 13 bases. In nucleotides, the CDR3 is TGTGCCAGCAGCTACGAAGGGGAAGAAAAACTGTTTTTT. Translated, it gives CASSYEGEEKLFF.

This chain uses TRBV19 with TRBJ1-5, with a weak D call TRBD1 (5 bases). The CDR3 runs to 15 residues. In germline, CDR1 is LNHDA, CDR2 SQIVND (reference sequence). Trimming shortened V by 3 bases and J by 7 bases, and 16 bases separated the two germline ends. The DNA for the CDR3 is TGTGCCAGTAGTATCGGTCAGGGCGTCAACCAGCCCCAGCATTTT. Translating it yields CASSIGQGVNQPQHF.

The chain combines TRBV27 with TRBJ2-5; D possibly uses TRBD1 or TRBD2 (6 bases each). CDR3 length: 14 amino acids. V was pared by 3 bases and J by 4 bases, with 12 bases between. The V gene's germline CDR1 is MNHEY and CDR2 SMNVEV (reference sequence). CDR3 sequence: CASSFGGQAETQYF. Written as DNA, the CDR3 is TGTGCCAGCAGTTTTGGGGGGCAAGCAGAGACCCAGTACTTC.

The genes are TRBV7-7 and TRBJ2-5, with 7 bases that match TRBD2. Germline V CDR1 and CDR2: SSHAT, FNYEAQ (reference sequence). The V gene end was trimmed by 1 base and the J gene end by 5 bases; junction bases not matched to a gene: 7. There are 15 residues in the CDR3. The CDR3 coding sequence is TGTGCCAGCAGCTTAGAAATAGCGCGGGAGGAGACCCAGTACTTC. Residues: CASSLEIAREETQYF.